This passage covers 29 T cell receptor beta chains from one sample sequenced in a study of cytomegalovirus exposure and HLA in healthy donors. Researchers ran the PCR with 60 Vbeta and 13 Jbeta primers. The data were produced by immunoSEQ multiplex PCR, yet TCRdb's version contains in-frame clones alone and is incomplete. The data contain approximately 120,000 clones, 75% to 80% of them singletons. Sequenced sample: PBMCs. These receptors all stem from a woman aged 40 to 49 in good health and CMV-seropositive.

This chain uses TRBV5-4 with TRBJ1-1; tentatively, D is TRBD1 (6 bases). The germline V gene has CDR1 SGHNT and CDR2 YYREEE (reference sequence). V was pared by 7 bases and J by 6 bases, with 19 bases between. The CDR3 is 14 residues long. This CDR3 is CASGVTGTDAEAFF. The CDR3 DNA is TGTGCCAGCGGGGTCACAGGGACGGACGCTGAAGCTTTCTTT.

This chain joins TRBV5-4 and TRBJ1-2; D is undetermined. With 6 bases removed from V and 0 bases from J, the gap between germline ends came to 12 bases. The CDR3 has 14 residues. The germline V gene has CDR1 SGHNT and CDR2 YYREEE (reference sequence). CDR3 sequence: CASTHTNANYGYTF. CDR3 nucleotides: TGTGCCAGCACCCACACAAACGCTAACTATGGCTACACCTTC. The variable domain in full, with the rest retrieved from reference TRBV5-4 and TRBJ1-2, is ETGVTQSPTHLIKTRGQQVTLRCSSQSGHNTVSWYQQALGQGPQFIFQYYREEENGRGNFPPRFSGLQFPNYSSELNVNALELDDSALYLCASTHTNANYGYTFGSGTRLTVV.

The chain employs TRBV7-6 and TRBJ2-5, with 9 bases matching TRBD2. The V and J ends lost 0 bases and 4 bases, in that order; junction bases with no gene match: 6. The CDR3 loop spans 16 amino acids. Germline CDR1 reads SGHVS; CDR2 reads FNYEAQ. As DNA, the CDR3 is TGTGCCAGCAGCTTAGCGCCAGCGGGGGGCCGAGAGACCCAGTACTTC. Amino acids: CASSLAPAGGRETQYF.

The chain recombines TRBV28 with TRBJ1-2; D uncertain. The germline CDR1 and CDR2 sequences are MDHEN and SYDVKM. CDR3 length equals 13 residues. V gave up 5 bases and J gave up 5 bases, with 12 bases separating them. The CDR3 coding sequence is TGTGCCAGCAGTGCACTCACTACTTATGGCTACACCTTC. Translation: CASSALTTYGYTF.

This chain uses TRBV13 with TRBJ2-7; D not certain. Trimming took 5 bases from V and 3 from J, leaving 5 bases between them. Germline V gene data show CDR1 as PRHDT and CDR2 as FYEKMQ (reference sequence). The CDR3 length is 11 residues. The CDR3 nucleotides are TGTGCCAGCAGCCTGTACTACGAGCAGTACTTC. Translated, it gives CASSLYYEQYF.

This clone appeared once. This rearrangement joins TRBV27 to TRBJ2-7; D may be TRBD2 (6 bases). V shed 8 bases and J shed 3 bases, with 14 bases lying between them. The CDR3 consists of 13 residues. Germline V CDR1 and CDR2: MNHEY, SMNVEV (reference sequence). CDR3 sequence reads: CASGDSYLYEQYF. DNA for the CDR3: TGTGCCAGCGGGGACTCCTATCTCTACGAGCAGTACTTC.

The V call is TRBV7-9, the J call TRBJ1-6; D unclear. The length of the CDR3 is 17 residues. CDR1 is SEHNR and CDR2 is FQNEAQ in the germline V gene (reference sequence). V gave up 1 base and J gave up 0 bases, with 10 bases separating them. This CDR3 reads CASSLGTTSSYNSPLHF. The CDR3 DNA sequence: TGTGCCAGCAGCTTAGGGACTACGAGCTCCTATAATTCACCCCTCCACTTT.

The CDR3 protein is CASRTTGTGELFF. CDR3 in DNA: TGTGCCAGCAGGACTACAGGGACCGGGGAGCTGTTTTTT. The chain has TRBV27 and TRBJ2-2; D is perhaps TRBD1 (6 bases). Trimming took off 6 bases at V and 5 bases at J, with 10 bases between the two ends. CDR1 is MNHEY and CDR2 is SMNVEV in the germline V gene (reference sequence). The CDR3 consists of 13 residues.

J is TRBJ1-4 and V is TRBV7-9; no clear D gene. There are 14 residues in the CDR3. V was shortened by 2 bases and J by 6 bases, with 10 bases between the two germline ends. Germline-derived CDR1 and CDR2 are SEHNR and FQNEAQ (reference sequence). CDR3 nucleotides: TGTGCCAGCAGCTTAAATAGCGGATATGAAAAACTGTTTTTT. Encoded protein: CASSLNSGYEKLFF. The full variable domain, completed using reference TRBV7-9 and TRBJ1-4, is DTGVSQNPRHKITKRGQNVTFRCDPISEHNRLYWYRQTLGQGPEFLTYFQNEAQLEKSRLLSDRFSAERPKGSFSTLEIQRTEQGDSAMYLCASSLNSGYEKLFFGSGTQLSVL.

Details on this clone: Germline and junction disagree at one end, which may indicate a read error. The CDR3 bases are TGTGTCACCAGCAGAGATCCCCAGGGGGTCGGCTATGGCTACACCTTC. Translating gives CVTSRDPQGVGYGYTF. The V and J genes are TRBV15 and TRBJ1-2, with TRBD1 matching over 7 bases. The V gene's germline CDR1 is LNHNV and CDR2 YYDKDF (reference sequence). This CDR3 is 16 amino acids long.

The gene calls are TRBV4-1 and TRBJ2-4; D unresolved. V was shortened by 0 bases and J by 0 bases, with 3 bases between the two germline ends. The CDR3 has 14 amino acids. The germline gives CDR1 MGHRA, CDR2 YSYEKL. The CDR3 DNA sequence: TGCGCCAGCAGCCAAGACTTAGCCAAAAACATTCAGTACTTC. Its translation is CASSQDLAKNIQYF.

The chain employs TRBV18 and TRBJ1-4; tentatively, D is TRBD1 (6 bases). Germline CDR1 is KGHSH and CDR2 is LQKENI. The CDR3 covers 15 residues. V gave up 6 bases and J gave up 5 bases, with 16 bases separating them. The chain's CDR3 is CASSSLIQGNEKLFF. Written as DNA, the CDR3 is TGTGCCAGCTCGTCCCTTATCCAGGGGAATGAAAAACTGTTTTTT.

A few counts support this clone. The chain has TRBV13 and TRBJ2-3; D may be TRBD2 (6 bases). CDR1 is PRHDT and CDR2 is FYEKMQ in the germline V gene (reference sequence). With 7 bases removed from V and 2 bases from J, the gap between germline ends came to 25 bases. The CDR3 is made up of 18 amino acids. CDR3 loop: CASTQLAPRAVATDTQYF. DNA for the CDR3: TGTGCCAGCACGCAACTAGCCCCTCGAGCGGTCGCCACAGATACGCAGTATTTT. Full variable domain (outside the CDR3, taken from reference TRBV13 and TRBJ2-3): AAGVIQSPRHLIKEKRETATLKCYPIPRHDTVYWYQQGPGQDPQFLISFYEKMQSDKGSIPDRFSAQQFSDYHSELNMSSLELGDSALYFCASTQLAPRAVATDTQYFGPGTRLTVL.

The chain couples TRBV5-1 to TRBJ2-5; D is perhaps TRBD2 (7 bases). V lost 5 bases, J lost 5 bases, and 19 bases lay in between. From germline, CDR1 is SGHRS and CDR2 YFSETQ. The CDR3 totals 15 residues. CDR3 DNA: TGCGCCAGCAGGCCTCAAGGGGGGGGCTGGGAGACCCAGTACTTC. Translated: CASRPQGGGWETQYF.

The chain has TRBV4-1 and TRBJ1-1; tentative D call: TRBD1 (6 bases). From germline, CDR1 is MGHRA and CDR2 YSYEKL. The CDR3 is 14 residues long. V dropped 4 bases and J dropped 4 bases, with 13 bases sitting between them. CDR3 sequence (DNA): TGCGCCAGCAGCCTACAGGGCCAAAGCACTGAAGCTTTCTTT. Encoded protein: CASSLQGQSTEAFF.

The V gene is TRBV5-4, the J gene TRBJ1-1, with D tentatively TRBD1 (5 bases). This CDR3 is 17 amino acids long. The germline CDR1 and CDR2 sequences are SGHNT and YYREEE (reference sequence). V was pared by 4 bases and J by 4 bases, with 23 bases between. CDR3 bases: TGTGCCAGCAGCCTTGGGGGGGGAATTAGTATCGTCACTGAAGCTTTCTTT. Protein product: CASSLGGGISIVTEAFF.

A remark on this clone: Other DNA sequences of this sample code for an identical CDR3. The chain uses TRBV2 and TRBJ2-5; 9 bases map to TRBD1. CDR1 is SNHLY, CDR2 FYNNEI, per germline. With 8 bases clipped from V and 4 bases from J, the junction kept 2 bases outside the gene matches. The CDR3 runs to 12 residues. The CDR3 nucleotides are TGTGCCAGCTACAGGGGGCGAGAGACCCAGTACTTC. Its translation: CASYRGRETQYF.

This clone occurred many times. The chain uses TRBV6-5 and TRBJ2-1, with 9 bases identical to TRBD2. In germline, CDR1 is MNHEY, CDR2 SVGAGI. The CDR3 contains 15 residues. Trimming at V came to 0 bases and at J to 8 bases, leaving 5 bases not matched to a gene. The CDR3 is CASSYSAGGPHEQFF. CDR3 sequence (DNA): TGTGCCAGCAGTTACTCGGCGGGGGGGCCCCATGAGCAGTTCTTC.

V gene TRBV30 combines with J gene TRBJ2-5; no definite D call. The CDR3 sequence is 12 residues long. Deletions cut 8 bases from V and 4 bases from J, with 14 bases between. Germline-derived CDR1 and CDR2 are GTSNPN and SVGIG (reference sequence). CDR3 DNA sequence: TGTGCCGGGTCTCTGGGCGCAGAGACCCAGTACTTC. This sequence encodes CAGSLGAETQYF.

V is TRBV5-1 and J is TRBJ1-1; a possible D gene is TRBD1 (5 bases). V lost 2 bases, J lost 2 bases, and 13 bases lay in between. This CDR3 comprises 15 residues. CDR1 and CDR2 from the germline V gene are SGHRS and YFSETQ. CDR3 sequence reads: CASSLNGADNTEAFF. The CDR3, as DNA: TGCGCCAGCAGCTTAAATGGGGCAGACAACACTGAAGCTTTCTTT.

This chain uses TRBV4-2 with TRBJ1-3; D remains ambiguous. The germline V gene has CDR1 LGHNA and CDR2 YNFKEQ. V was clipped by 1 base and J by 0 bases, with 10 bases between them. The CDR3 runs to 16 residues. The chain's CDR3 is CASSQADGFSGNTIYF. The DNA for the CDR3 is TGTGCCAGCAGCCAAGCCGACGGGTTCTCTGGAAACACCATATATTTT.

Written as DNA, the CDR3 is TGTGCCAGTAGTAAGGGGACAGATGAAAAACTGTTTTTT. Encoded protein: CASSKGTDEKLFF. V and J are TRBV19 and TRBJ1-4, with TRBD1 matching over 7 bases. J was trimmed by 6 bases and V by 4 bases; bases with no gene match: 2. The CDR3 spans 13 residues. Germline V gene sequence: CDR1 LNHDA, CDR2 SQIVND (reference sequence).

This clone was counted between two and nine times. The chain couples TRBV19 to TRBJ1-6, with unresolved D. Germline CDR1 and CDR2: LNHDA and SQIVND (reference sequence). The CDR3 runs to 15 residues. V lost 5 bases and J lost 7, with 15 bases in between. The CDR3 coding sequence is TGTGCCAGTAGTTTACAGAGAGGGCGAAATTCACCCCTCCACTTT. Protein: CASSLQRGRNSPLHF. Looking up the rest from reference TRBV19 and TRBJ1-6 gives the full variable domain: DGGITQSPKYLFRKEGQNVTLSCEQNLNHDAMYWYRQDPGQGLRLIYYSQIVNDFQKGDIAEGYSVSREKKESFPLTVTSAQKNPTAFYLCASSLQRGRNSPLHFGNGTRLTVT.

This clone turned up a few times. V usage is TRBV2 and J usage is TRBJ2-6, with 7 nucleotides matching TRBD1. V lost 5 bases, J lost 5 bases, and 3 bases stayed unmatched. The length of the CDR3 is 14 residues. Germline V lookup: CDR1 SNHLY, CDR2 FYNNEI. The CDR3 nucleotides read TGTGCCAGCAGTTCAGGGGGTAGGGCCAACGTCCTGACTTTC. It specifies CASSSGGRANVLTF. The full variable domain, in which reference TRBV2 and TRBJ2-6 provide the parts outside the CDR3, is EPEVTQTPSHQVTQMGQEVILRCVPISNHLYFYWYRQILGQKVEFLVSFYNNEISEKSEIFDDQFSVERPDGSNFTLKIRSTKLEDSAMYFCASSSGGRANVLTFGAGSRLTVL.

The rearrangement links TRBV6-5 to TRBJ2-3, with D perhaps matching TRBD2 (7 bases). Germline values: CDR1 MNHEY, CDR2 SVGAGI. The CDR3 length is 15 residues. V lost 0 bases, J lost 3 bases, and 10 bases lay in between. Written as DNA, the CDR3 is TGTGCCAGCAGTTACTCGAGGGGGGGAACAGATACGCAGTATTTT. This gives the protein CASSYSRGGTDTQYF.

The CDR3 region is CASSLEAGSYGYTF. The DNA for the CDR3 is TGTGCCAGCAGCTTGGAAGCAGGGTCCTATGGCTACACCTTC. The chain has TRBV5-6 and TRBJ1-2; TRBD1 might be the D (5 bases). The CDR3 runs 14 residues. With 0 bases removed from V and 4 bases from J, the gap between germline ends came to 10 bases. The germline gives CDR1 SGHDT, CDR2 YYEEEE.

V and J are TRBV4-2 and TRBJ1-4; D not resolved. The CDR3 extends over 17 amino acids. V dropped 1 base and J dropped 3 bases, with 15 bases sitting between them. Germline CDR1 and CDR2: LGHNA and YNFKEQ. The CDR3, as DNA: TGTGCCAGCAGCCAAGTAAACGTCGGGAAGGCTAATGAAAAACTGTTTTTT. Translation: CASSQVNVGKANEKLFF.

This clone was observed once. CDR3: CASRTDVNTEAFF. The DNA for the CDR3 is TGTGCCAGCAGGACAGACGTGAACACTGAAGCTTTCTTT. This sequence joins TRBV6-4 and TRBJ1-1; the D gene is possibly TRBD1 (5 bases). CDR3 length: 13 amino acids. Germline-derived CDR1 and CDR2 are MRHNA and SNTAGT. V lost 6 bases and J 0 bases, leaving 8 bases between the germline ends.

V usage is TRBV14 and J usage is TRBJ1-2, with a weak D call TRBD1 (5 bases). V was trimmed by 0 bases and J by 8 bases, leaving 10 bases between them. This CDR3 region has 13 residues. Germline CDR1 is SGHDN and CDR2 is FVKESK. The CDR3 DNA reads TGTGCCAGCAGCCAAGATTGGACAAGGGGCTACACCTTC. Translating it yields CASSQDWTRGYTF.